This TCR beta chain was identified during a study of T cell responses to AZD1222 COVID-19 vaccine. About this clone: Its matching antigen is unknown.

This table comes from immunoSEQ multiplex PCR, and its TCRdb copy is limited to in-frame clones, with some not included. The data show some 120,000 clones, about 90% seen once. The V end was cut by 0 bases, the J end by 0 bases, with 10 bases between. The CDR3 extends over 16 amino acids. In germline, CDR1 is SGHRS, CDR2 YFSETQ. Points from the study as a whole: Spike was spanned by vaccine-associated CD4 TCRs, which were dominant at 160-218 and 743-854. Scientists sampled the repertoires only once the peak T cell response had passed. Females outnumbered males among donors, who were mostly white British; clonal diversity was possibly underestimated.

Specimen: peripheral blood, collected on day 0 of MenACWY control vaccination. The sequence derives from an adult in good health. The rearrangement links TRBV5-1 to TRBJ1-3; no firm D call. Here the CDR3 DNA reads TGCGCCAGCAGCTTGGCCCCTGCCGGCTCTGGAAACACCATATATTTT. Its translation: CASSLAPAGSGNTIYF.